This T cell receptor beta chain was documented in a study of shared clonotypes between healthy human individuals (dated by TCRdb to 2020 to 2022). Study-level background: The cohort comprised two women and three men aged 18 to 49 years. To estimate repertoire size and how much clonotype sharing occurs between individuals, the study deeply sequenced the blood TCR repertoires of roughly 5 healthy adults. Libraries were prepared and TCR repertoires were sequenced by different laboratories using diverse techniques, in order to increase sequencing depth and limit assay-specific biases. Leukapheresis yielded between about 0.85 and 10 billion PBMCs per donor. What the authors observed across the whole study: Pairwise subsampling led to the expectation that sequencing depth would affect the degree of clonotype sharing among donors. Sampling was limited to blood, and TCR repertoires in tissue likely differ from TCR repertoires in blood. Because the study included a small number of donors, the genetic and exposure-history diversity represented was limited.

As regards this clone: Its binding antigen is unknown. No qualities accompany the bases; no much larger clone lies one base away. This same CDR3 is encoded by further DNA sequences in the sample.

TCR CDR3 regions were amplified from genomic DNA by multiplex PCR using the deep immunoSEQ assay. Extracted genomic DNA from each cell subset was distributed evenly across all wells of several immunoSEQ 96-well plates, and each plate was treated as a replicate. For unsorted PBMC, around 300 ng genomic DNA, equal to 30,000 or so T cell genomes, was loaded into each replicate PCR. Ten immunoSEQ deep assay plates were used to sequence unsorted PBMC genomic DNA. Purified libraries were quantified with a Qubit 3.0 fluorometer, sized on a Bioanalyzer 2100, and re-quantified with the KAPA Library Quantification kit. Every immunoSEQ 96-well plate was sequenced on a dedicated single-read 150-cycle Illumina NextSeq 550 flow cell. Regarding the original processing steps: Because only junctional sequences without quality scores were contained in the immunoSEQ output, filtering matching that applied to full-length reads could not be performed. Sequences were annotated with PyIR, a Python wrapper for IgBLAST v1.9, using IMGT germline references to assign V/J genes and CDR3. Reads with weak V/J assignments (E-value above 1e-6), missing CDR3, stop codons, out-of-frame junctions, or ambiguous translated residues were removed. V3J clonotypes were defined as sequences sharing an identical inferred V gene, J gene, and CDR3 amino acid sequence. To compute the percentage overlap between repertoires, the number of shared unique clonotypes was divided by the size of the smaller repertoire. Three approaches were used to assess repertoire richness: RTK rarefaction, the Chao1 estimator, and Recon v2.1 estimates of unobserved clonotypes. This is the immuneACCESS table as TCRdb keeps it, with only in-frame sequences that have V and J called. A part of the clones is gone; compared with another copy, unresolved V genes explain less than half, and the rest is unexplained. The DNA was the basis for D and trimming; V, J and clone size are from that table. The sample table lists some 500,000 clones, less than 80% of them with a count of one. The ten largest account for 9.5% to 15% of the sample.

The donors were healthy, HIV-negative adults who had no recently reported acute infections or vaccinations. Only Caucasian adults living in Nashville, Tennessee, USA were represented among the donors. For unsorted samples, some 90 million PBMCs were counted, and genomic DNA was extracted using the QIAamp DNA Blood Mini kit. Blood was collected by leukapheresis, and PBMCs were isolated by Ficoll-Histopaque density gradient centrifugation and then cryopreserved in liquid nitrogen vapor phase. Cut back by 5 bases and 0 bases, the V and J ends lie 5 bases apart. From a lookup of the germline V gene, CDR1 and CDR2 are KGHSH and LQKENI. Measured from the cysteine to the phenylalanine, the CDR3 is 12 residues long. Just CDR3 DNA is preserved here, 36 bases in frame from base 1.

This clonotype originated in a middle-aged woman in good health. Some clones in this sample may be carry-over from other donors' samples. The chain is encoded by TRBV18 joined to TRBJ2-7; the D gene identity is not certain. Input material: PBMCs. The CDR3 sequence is CASSSSSYEQYF. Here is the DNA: TGTGCCAGCTCATCGAGCTCCTACGAGCAGTACTTC.